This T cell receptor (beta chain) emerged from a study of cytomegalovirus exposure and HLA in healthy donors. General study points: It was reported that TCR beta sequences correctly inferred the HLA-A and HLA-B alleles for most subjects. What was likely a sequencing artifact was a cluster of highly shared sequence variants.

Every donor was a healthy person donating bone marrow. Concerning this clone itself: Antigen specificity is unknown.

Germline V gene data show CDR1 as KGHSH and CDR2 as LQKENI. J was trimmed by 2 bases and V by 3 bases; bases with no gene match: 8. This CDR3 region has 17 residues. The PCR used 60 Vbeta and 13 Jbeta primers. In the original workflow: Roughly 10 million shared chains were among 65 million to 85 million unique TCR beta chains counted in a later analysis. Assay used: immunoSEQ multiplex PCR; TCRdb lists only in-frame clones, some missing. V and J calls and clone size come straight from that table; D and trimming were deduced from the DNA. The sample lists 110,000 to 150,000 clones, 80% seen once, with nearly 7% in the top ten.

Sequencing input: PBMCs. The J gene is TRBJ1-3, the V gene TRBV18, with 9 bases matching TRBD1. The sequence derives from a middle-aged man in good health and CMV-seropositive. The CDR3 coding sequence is TGTGCCAGCTCACCCGTCCCGGGACAGGGAGCTGGAAACACCATATATTTT. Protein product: CASSPVPGQGAGNTIYF.